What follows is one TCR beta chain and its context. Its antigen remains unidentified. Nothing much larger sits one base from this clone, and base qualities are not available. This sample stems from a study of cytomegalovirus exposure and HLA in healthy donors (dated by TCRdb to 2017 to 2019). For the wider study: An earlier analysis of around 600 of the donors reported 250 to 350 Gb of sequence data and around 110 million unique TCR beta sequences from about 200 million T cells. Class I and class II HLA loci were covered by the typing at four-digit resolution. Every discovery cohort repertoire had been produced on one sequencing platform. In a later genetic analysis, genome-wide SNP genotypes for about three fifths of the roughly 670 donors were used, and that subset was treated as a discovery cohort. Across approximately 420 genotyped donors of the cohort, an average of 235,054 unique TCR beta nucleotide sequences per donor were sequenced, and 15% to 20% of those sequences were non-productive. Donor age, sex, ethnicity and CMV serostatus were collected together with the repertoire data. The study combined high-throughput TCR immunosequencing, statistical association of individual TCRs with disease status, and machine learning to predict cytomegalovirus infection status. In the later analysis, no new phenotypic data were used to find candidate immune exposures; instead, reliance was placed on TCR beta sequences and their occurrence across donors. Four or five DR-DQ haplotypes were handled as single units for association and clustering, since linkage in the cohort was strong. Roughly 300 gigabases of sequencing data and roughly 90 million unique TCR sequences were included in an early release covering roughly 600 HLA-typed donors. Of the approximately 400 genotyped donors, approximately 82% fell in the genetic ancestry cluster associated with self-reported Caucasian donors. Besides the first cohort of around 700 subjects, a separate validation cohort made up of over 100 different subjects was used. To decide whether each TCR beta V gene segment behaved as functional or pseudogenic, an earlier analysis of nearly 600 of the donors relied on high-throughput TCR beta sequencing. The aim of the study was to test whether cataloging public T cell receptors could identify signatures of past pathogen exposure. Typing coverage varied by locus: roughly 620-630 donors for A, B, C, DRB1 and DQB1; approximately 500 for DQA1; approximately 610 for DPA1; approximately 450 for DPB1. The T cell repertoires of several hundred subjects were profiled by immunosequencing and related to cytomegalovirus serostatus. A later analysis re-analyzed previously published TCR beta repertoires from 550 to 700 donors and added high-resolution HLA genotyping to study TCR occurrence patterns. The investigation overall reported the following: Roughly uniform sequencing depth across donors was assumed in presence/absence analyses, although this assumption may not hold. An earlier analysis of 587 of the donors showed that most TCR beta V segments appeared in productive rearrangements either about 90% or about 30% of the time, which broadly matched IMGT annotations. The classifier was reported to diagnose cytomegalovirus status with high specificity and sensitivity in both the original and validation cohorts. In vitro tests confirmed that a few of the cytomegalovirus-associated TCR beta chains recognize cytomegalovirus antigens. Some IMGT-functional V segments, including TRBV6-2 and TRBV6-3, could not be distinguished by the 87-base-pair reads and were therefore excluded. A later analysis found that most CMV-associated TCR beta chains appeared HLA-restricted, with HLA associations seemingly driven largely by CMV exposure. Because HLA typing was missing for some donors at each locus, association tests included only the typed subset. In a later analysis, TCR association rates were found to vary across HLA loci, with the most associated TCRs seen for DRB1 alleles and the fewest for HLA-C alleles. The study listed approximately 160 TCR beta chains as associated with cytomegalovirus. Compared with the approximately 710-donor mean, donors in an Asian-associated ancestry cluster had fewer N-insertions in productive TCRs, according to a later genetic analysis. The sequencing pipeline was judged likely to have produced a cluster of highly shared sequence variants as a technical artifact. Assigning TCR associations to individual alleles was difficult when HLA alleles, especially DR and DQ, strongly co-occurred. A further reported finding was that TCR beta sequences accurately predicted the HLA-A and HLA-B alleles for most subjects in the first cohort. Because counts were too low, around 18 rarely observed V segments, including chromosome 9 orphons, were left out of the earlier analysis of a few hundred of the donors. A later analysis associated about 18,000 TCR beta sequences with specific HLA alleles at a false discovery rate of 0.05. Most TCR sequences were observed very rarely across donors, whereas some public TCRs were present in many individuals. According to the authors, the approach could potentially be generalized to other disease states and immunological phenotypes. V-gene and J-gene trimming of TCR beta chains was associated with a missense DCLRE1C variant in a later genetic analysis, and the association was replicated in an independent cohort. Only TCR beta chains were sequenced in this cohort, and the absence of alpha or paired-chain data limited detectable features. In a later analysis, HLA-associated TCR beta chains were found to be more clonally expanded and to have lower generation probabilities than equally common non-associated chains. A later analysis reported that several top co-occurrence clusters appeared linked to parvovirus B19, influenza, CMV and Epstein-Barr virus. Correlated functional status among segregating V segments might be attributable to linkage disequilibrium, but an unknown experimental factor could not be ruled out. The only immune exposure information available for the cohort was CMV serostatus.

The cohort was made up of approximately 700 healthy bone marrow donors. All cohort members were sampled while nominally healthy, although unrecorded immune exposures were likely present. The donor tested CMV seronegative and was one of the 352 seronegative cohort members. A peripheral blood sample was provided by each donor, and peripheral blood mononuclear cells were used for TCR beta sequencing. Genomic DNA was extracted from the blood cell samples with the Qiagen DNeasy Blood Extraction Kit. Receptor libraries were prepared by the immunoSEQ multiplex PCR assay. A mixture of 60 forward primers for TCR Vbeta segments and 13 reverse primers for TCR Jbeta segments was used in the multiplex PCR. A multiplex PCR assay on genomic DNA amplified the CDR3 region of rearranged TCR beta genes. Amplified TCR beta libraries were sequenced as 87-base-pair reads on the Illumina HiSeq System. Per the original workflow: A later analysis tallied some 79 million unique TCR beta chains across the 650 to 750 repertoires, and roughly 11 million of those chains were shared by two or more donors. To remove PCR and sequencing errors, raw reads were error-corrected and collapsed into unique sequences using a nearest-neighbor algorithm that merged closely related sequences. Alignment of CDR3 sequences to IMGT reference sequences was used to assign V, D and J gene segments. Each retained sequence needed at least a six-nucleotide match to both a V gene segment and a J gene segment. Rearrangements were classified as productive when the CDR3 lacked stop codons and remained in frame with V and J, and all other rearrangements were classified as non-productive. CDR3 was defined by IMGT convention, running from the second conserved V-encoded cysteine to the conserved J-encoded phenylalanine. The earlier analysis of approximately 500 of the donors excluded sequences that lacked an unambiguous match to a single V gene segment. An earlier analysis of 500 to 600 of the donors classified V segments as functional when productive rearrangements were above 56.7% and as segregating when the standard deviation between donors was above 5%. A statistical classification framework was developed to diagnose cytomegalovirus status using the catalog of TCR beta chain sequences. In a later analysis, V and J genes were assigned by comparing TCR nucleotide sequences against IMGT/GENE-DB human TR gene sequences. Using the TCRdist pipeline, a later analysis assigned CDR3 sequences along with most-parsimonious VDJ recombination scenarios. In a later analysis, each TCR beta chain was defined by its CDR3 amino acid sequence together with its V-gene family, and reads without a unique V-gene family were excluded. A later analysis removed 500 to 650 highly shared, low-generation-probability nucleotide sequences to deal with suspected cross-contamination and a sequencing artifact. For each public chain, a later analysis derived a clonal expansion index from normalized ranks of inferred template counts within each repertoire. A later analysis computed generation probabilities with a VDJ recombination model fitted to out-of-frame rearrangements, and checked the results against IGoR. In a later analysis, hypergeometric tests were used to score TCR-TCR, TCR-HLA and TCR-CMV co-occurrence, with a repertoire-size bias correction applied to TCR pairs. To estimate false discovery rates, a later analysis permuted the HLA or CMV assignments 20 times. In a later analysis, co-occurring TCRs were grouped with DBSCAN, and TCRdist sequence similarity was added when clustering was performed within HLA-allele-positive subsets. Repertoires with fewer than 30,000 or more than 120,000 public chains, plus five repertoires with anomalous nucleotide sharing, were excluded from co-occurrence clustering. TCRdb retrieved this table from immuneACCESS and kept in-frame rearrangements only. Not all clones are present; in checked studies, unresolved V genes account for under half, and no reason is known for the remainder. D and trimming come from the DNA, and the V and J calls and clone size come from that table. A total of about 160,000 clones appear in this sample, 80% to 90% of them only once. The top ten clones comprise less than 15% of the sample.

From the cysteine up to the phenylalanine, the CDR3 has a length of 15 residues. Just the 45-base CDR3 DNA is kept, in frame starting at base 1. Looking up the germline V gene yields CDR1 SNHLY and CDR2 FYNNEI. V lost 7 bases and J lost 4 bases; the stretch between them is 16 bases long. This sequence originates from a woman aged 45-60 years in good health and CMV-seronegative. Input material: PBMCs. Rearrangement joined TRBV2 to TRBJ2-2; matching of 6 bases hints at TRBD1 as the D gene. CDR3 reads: CASMGRDKITGELFF. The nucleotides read TGTGCCAGCATGGGCCGGGACAAAATCACCGGGGAGCTGTTTTTT.